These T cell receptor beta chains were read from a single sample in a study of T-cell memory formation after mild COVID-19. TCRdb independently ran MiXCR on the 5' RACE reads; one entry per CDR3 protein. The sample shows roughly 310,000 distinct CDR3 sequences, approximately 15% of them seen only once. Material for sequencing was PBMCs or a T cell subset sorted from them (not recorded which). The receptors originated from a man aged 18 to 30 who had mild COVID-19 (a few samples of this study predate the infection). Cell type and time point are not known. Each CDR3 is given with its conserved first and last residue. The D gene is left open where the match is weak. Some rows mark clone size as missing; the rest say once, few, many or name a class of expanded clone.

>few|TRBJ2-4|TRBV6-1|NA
CASSGDLYLAKNIQYF
TGTGCCAGCAGTGGGGACCTCTACCTAGCCAAAAACATTCAGTACTTC
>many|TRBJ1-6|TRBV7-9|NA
CASSLAGARSSPLHF
TGTGCCAGCAGCTTGGCAGGGGCGCGGAGCTCACCCCTCCACTTT
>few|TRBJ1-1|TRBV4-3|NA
CASSQDLGGPLAEAFF
TGCGCCAGCAGCCAAGATCTGGGTGGACCCCTTGCTGAAGCTTTCTTT
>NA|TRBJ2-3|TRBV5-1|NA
CASSFQSWGDTQYF
TGCGCCAGCAGCTTTCAATCCTGGGGAGATACGCAGTATTTT
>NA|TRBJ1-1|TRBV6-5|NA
CASSRPGVGTEAFF
TGTGCCAGCAGTCGACCGGGGGTCGGCACTGAAGCTTTCTTT
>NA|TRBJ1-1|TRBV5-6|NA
CASSLWAGDGNTEAFF
TGTGCCAGCAGCTTGTGGGCAGGGGATGGAAACACTGAAGCTTTCTTT
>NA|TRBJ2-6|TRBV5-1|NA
CASSLVVQAGANVLTF
TGCGCCAGCAGCTTGGTGGTACAGGCTGGGGCCAACGTCCTGACTTTC
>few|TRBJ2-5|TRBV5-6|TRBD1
CASSESQGVEGETQYF
TGTGCCAGCAGCGAATCACAGGGGGTTGAGGGAGAGACCCAGTACTTC
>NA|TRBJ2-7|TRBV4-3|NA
CASSQDPRRFYEQYF
TGCGCCAGCAGCCAAGATCCACGCAGATTCTACGAGCAGTACTTC
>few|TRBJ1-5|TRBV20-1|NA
CSASGAGLNQPQHF
TGCAGTGCTAGCGGTGCGGGGCTAAATCAGCCCCAGCATTTT
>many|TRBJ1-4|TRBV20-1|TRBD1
CSARPDRGEKLFF
TGCAGTGCTAGGCCGGACAGGGGGGAAAAACTGTTTTTT
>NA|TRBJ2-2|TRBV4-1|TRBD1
CASSPFALAGGSTGELFF
TGCGCCAGCAGCCCTTTCGCTTTGGCAGGGGGTAGCACCGGGGAGCTGTTTTTT
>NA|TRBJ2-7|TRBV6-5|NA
CASSDYRGYEQYF
TGTGCCAGTTCGGACTACCGAGGATACGAGCAGTACTTC
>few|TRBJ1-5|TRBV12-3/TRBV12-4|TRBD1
CASSFRGHQPQHF
TGTGCCAGCAGTTTCAGGGGGCATCAGCCCCAGCATTTT
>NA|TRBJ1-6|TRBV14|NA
CASSHGGGNSPLHF
TGTGCCAGCAGCCATGGGGGCGGGAATTCACCCCTCCACTTT
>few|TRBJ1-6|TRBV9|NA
CASSVASGDSPLHF
TGTGCCAGCAGCGTAGCTTCAGGGGATTCACCCCTCCACTTT
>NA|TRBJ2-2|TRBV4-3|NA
CASSQLGGHGGELFF
TGCGCCAGCAGCCAGCTGGGGGGACATGGCGGGGAGCTGTTTTTT
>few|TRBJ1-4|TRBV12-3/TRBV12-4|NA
CASRTSGDVEKLFF
TGTGCCAGCCGTACATCAGGGGATGTTGAAAAACTGTTTTTT
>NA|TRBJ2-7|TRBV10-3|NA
CAIRRDQRVIYEQYF
TGTGCCATCAGGAGGGACCAGAGGGTAATCTACGAGCAGTACTTC
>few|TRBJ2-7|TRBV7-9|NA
CASSDNRVGEQYF
TGTGCCAGCAGCGACAACAGGGTTGGAGAGCAGTACTTC
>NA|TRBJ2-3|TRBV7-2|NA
CASSLWGGRTDTQYF
TGTGCCAGCAGCTTGTGGGGGGGCCGCACAGATACGCAGTATTTT
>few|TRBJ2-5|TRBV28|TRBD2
CASSRTSDFQETQYF
TGTGCCAGCAGCCGGACTAGCGACTTCCAAGAGACCCAGTACTTC
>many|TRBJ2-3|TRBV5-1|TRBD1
CASSLAGTGGTDTQYF
TGCGCCAGCAGCTTGGCCGGGACAGGGGGTACAGATACGCAGTATTTT
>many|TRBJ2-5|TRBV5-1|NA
CASSSGPRGETQYF
TGCGCCAGCAGTTCGGGGCCCAGGGGAGAGACCCAGTACTTC
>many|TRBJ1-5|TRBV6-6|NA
CASDKVANQPQHF
TGTGCCAGCGACAAGGTCGCCAATCAGCCCCAGCATTTT
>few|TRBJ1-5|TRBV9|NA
CASSVEGDYQPQHF
TGTGCCAGCAGCGTAGAAGGGGATTATCAGCCCCAGCATTTT
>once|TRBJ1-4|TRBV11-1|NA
CASSSLSATNEKLFF
TGTGCCAGCAGCTCCTTAAGCGCAACTAATGAAAAACTGTTTTTT
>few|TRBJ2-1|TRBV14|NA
CASSQAPLEQFF
TGTGCCAGCAGCCAAGCGCCCCTCGAGCAGTTCTTC
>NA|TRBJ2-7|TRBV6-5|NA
CASSYSADSYEQYF
TGTGCCAGCAGTTACTCGGCAGACTCCTACGAGCAGTACTTC
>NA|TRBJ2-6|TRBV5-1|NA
CASSWRPLGANVLTF
TGCGCCAGCAGCTGGAGACCTCTTGGGGCCAACGTCCTGACTTTC
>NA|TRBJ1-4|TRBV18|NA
CASSSAATNEKLFF
TGTGCCAGCTCGAGTGCAGCAACTAATGAAAAACTGTTTTTT
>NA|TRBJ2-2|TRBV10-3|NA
CAISENTGELFF
TGTGCCATCAGTGAGAACACCGGGGAGCTGTTTTTT
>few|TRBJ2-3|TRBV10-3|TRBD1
CAINPTGNPTDTQYF
TGTGCCATAAACCCGACAGGGAACCCCACAGATACGCAGTATTTT
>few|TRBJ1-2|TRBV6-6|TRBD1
CASRSQGGTNYGYTF
TGTGCCAGCAGGTCCCAGGGGGGGACCAACTATGGCTACACCTTC
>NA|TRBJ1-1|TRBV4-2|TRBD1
CASSQTGVLGTEAFF
TGTGCCAGCAGCCAAACAGGGGTTCTTGGCACTGAAGCTTTCTTT
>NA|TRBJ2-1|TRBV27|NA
CASSLRSRYNEQFF
TGTGCCAGCAGTTTAAGAAGCCGCTACAATGAGCAGTTCTTC
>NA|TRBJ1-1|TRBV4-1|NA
CASSQGHRTEAFF
TGCGCCAGCAGCCAAGGTCACAGGACCGAAGCTTTCTTT
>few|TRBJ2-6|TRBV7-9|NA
CASADSGANVLTF
TGTGCCAGCGCAGACTCTGGGGCCAACGTCCTGACTTTC
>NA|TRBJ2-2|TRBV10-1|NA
CASSRQADTGELFF
TGCGCCAGCAGTCGACAGGCCGACACCGGGGAGCTGTTTTTT
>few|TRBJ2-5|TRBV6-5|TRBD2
CASIGTSPTSGQTQYF
TGTGCCAGCATCGGGACTAGCCCCACCTCCGGACAGACCCAGTACTTC
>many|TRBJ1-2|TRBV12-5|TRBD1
CASGPGQGYGYTF
TGTGCTAGTGGTCCCGGACAGGGGTATGGCTACACCTTC
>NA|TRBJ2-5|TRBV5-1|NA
CASTVRAPAETQYF
TGCGCCAGCACAGTTCGGGCCCCGGCCGAGACCCAGTACTTC
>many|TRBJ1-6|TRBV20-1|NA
CSAWDGSNSPLHF
TGCAGTGCTTGGGACGGATCTAATTCACCCCTCCACTTT
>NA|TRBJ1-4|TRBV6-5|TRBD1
CASSETTGWNEKLFF
TGTGCCAGCAGTGAAACGACAGGGTGGAATGAAAAACTGTTTTTT
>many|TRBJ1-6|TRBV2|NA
CASSPDSYNSPLHF
TGTGCCAGCTCGCCAGACTCCTATAATTCACCCCTCCACTTT
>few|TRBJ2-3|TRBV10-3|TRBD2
CAISESQLAGENGYF
TGTGCCATCAGTGAGTCGCAGCTAGCGGGGGAGAATGGGTATTTT
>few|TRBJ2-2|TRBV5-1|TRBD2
CASSFVAGAGELFF
TGCGCCAGCAGCTTTGTAGCGGGGGCCGGGGAGCTGTTTTTT
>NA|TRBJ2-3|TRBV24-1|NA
CATSDLDFRQGRTDTQYF
TGTGCCACCAGTGATTTGGACTTTCGGCAGGGGAGGACAGATACGCAGTATTTT